This TCR beta chain stems from a study of T cell responses to AZD1222 COVID-19 vaccine. Repertoires were generated with immunoSEQ multiplex PCR, while TCRdb's copy carries only in-frame clones and drops some. The data show approximately 70,000 clones, 88% seen once. Deletions cut 0 bases from V and 9 bases from J, with 8 bases between. Germline CDR1 SQVTM, CDR2 ANQGSEA. This CDR3 is 11 amino acids long. With respect to this clone: The target antigen is unknown.

General study points: Donors, mostly white British, included more females; clonal diversity was possibly underestimated.

The source was peripheral blood, collected 28 days after the second dose of the MenACWY control vaccine. The receptor was isolated from an adult who received the MenACWY meningococcal vaccine as a control. J is TRBJ1-1 and V is TRBV29-1; D call uncertain. CDR3 coding DNA: TGCAGCGTTGAAGATAGTGGGAAAGCTTTCTTT. The encoded protein is CSVEDSGKAFF.